The 10 T cell receptor beta chains below all came from one sample that was sequenced in a study of cytomegalovirus exposure and HLA in healthy donors. The PCR was carried out with 60 Vbeta primers and 13 Jbeta primers. Sequencing was performed with immunoSEQ multiplex PCR; in TCRdb, only in-frame clones are kept and a portion is missing. This repertoire includes 150,000 or so clones. The sequencing sample was made of PBMCs. The receptors shown here come from a woman aged 45-59 years in good health and CMV-seronegative.

This rearrangement joins TRBV18 to TRBJ1-4; D gene ambiguous. The V gene's germline CDR1 is KGHSH and CDR2 LQKENI. This CDR3 region has 13 residues. V shed 1 base and J shed 5 bases, with 5 bases lying between them. The CDR3 loop is CASSPLRNEKLFF. The CDR3 nucleotides are TGTGCCAGCTCACCACTCAGGAATGAAAAACTGTTTTTT.

This rearrangement joins TRBV5-8 to TRBJ1-1; 9 positions agree with TRBD1. Trimming removed 4 bases from V and 7 bases from J; junction bases left unmatched: 5. The CDR3 extends over 13 amino acids. Germline V lookup: CDR1 SGHTS, CDR2 YDEGEE. The CDR3 protein is CASSAGQGREAFF. CDR3 nucleotide sequence: TGTGCCAGCAGCGCAGGACAGGGGCGTGAAGCTTTCTTT.

Here the CDR3 reads CASSLAGMTQYF. The CDR3 DNA follows: TGTGCCAGCAGCTTAGCGGGGATGACGCAGTATTTT. V usage is TRBV11-2 and J usage is TRBJ2-3; weak D call: TRBD2 (5 bases). This CDR3 is built from 12 residues. Trimming left V 1 base short and J 9 bases short, with 8 bases between. The germline gives CDR1 SGHAT, CDR2 FQNNGV.

The chain links TRBV13 to TRBJ2-6, with 8 positions matching TRBD1. V dropped 4 bases and J dropped 5; count of bases not matched to a gene: 7. Germline values: CDR1 PRHDT, CDR2 FYEKMQ (reference sequence). This CDR3 has 16 residues. The chain's CDR3 is CASSYETGDRANVLTF. The DNA of the CDR3 is TGTGCCAGCAGCTACGAGACAGGGGATCGGGCCAACGTCCTGACTTTC. Together with reference TRBV13 and TRBJ2-6, the CDR3 gives the full variable domain: AAGVIQSPRHLIKEKRETATLKCYPIPRHDTVYWYQQGPGQDPQFLISFYEKMQSDKGSIPDRFSAQQFSDYHSELNMSSLELGDSALYFCASSYETGDRANVLTFGAGSRLTVL.

The rearrangement links TRBV4-3 to TRBJ2-7; the match to TRBD1 covers 9 bases. CDR1 is LGHNA and CDR2 is YSLEER in the germline V gene. The ends lost 0 bases at V and 7 bases at J; junction bases unmatched: 13. The CDR3 is made up of 17 amino acids. CDR3 bases: TGCGCCAGCAGCCAAGACCGCCCGACAGGGGGATTAGGGGAGCAGTACTTC. As protein: CASSQDRPTGGLGEQYF.

The gene calls are TRBV7-7 and TRBJ2-2; D is undetermined. Germline lookup yields CDR1 SSHAT and CDR2 FNYEAQ (reference sequence). The CDR3 has 16 amino acids. Trimming cost V 1 base and J 0 bases, with 9 bases left between them. The CDR3, as DNA: TGTGCCAGCAGCTTAGACCGGTCGGCGAACACCGGGGAGCTGTTTTTT. Its protein is CASSLDRSANTGELFF.

This chain uses TRBV7-8 with TRBJ1-4, with TRBD1 as a possible D gene (5 bases). In germline, CDR1 is SGHVS, CDR2 FQNEAQ. The length of the CDR3 is 17 residues. V shed 2 bases and J shed 7 bases, with 20 bases lying between them. CDR3 nucleotide sequence: TGTGCCAGCAGCTTAAGGGGAAGTAAGGGAACTCCTGAAAAACTGTTTTTT. Amino acid sequence: CASSLRGSKGTPEKLFF.

V is TRBV6-5 and J is TRBJ1-3; maybe TRBD1 (5 bases). Trimming cost V 10 bases and J 2 bases, with 18 bases left between them. Germline lookup yields CDR1 MNHEY and CDR2 SVGAGI. This CDR3 is built from 15 residues. CDR3 sequence (DNA): TGTGCCACCCGCCTGGGGGGGACTGCTGGAAACACCATATATTTT. This gives the protein CATRLGGTAGNTIYF.

The chain links TRBV11-2 to TRBJ2-5, with 8 bases that match TRBD2. CDR1 and CDR2 (germline): SGHAT, FQNNGV. The CDR3 has 14 residues. Trimming at V came to 3 bases and at J to 5 bases, leaving 5 bases not matched to a gene. The CDR3 loop is CASSFGLAPETQYF. The CDR3 region has the DNA TGTGCCAGCAGCTTCGGACTAGCTCCCGAGACCCAGTACTTC. Using reference TRBV11-2 and TRBJ2-5 for the parts outside the CDR3, the full variable domain is EAGVAQSPRYKIIEKRQSVAFWCNPISGHATLYWYQQILGQGPKLLIQFQNNGVVDDSQLPKDRFSAERLKGVDSTLKIQPAKLEDSAVYLCASSFGLAPETQYFGPGTRLLVL.

The rearrangement links TRBV5-6 to TRBJ1-1, with TRBD1 matching 11 bases. Germline V gene data show CDR1 as SGHDT and CDR2 as YYEEEE. The CDR3 spans 15 residues. Germline trimming cut 6 bases from V and 1 base from J; bases unmatched to any gene: 5. CDR3 in amino acids: CASNFGTGGNTEAFF. The CDR3 region has the DNA TGTGCCAGCAACTTTGGGACAGGGGGGAACACTGAAGCTTTCTTT.